The 27 T cell receptor gamma chains presented below share a single source sample, sequenced in a study of γδ T cells in repeated Plasmodium falciparum infection. Bulk repertoires came from Vgamma9/Vdelta2+ or Vdelta2-negative gammadelta T cells flow-sorted from PBMC. TCRdb reanalyzed the multiplex PCR reads using CATT. The sample records about 30,000 gamma-chain clones, roughly 1.4% being singletons. The sequenced material came from gamma-delta T cells from blood. These receptors were taken from a pool of human donors (malaria-infected and uninfected, not separated).

This clone has a count of ten or more. The protein given by TCRdb reflects a much larger clone and differs at residue 7 from this DNA's translation, likely from a read error; the protein shown is the DNA's translation. The chain employs TRGV3 and TRGJ1 or TRGJ2. Germline trimming cut 2 bases from V and 12 bases from J; bases unmatched to any gene: 7. The CDR3 sequence is 11 residues long. CDR1 is VTNTFY, CDR2 YDVSTARD, per germline (reference sequence). The CDR3: CATWDNGRKLF. The CDR3 DNA is TGTGCCACCTGGGACAATGGTCGGAAACTCTTT.

As for this clone: One base separates it from a far larger clone, so it is likely a read error. Within the sample, other DNA sequences also encode this same CDR3. This chain uses TRGV2 with TRGJP2. Because TCRdb records no J gene, it was assigned here through a match of the DNA to germline. The CDR3 consists of 13 residues. Germline V lookup: CDR1 EGSNGY, CDR2 YDSYNSKV. The CDR3 DNA sequence: TGCGCCACCTGGGGGGTTAGTGATTGGATCAAGACGTTT. Translated, it gives CATWGVSDWIKTF.

At least ten counts were recorded for this clone. The DNA translation disagrees with the TCRdb protein at residue 7, so the protein in this description comes from the DNA. The V call is TRGV9, the J call TRGJ1 or TRGJ2. No J gene is reported in TCRdb; it was inferred here by comparing the DNA with germline. CDR3 length equals 13 residues. The ends lost 3 bases at V and 6 bases at J; junction bases unmatched: 8. Germline CDR1 GITISATS, CDR2 ISYDGTV (reference sequence). CDR3 in DNA: TGTGCCTTGTGGGAGACCTGTTGTTATAAGAAACTCTTT. This gives the protein CALWETCCYKKLF.

Many counts were recorded for this clone. The chain uses TRGV2 and TRGJ1 or TRGJ2. Germline CDR1 EGSNGY, CDR2 YDSYNSKV. This CDR3 has 13 amino acids. The trim removed 2 bases at V and 4 bases at J, leaving 5 bases unmatched. CDR3: CATWDARYYKKLF. CDR3 coding DNA: TGTGCCACCTGGGACGCACGGTATTATAAGAAACTCTTT.

This clone was picked up many times. TCRdb pairs this DNA with a much larger clone's protein that differs at residue 9, likely a read error; the protein shown was translated from the DNA. V usage is TRGV9 and J usage is TRGJ1 or TRGJ2. Assignment of the J gene here rests on matching the DNA to germline, because TCRdb gives none. CDR1 and CDR2 (germline): GITISATS, ISYDGTV (reference sequence). J was trimmed by 8 bases and V by 4 bases; bases with no gene match: 11. There are 13 residues in the CDR3. The CDR3 nucleotides read TGTGCCTTGTGGGACTCCCCGTGGCATAAGAAACTCTTT. It is translated as CALWDSPWHKKLF.

This clone was counted ten times or more. The V gene is TRGV5, the J gene TRGJ1 or TRGJ2. Germline CDR1 and CDR2: VINAFY and YDVSNSKD. This CDR3 is built from 20 residues. V dropped 0 bases and J dropped 0; count of bases not matched to a gene: 20. The CDR3 is CATWDRPQSPKYLNYYKKLF. The CDR3 DNA sequence: TGTGCCACCTGGGACAGGCCTCAATCCCCCAAATACCTGAATTATTATAAGAAACTCTTT.

Points on this clone: TCRdb's protein, taken from a much larger clone, differs from this DNA's translation at residue 7, likely owing to a read error; the protein displayed comes from the DNA. The V gene is TRGV9, the J gene TRGJ1 or TRGJ2. TCRdb is silent on the J gene; assignment here came from matching the DNA to germline. V shed 5 bases, J shed 9 bases, and the junction held 7 bases outside the gene matches. The CDR3 length is 11 residues. Germline V gives CDR1 GITISATS, CDR2 ISYDGTV (reference sequence). The CDR3 loop reads CALWGISKKLF. DNA of the CDR3: TGTGCCTTGTGGGGGATAAGTAAGAAACTCTTT.

This clone has a count of ten or more. The CDR3, as DNA: TGTGCCTTGTGGGAGGTGTGTGGGGGTAAGAAACTCTTT. Translating it yields CALWEVCGGKKLF. This chain joins TRGV9 and TRGJ1 or TRGJ2. Germline matching of the DNA provided the J gene here, since TCRdb leaves it blank. The V gene's germline CDR1 is GITISATS and CDR2 ISYDGTV (reference sequence). This CDR3 is built from 13 residues. Trimming removed 0 bases from V and 9 bases from J; junction bases left unmatched: 8.

The sample holds a few counts of this clone. For this DNA, TCRdb reports the protein of a much larger clone, which diverges at residue 14, most likely from a read error; the protein presented here is translated directly from the DNA. This chain joins TRGV9 and TRGJP. Because TCRdb records no J gene, it was assigned here through a match of the DNA to germline. CDR3 length equals 20 residues. From germline, CDR1 is GITISATS and CDR2 ISYDGTV (reference sequence). The chain's CDR3 is CALWEVPTWEKELDKKIKVF. CDR3 DNA: TGTGCCTTGTGGGAGGTCCCAACCTGGGAGAAAGAGTTGGACAAAAAAATCAAGGTATTT.

Note on this clone: This likely came from a read error, as a far larger clone is one base away. Other DNA sequences in this sample translate to the same CDR3. The chain recombines TRGV9 with TRGJP. This CDR3 spans 10 amino acids. CDR1 is GITISATS, CDR2 ISYDGTV, per germline (reference sequence). The CDR3 bases are TGTGCCGAGGGCAAAAAAATCAAGGTATTC. This translates into CAEGKKIKVF.

This clone is termed medium-sized (0.01 to 0.1%). Being one base from a much bigger clone, this may be a read error. This sample includes further DNA sequences coding for the same CDR3. The V call is TRGV9, the J call TRGJ1 or TRGJ2. V shed 1 base, J shed 4 bases, and the junction held 1 base outside the gene matches. Germline loops: CDR1 GITISATS, CDR2 ISYDGTV (reference sequence). The CDR3 covers 12 residues. The CDR3 DNA reads as TGTGCCTTGTGGGAGGTCTATTATAAGAAACTCTTT. This sequence encodes CALWEVYYKKLF.

In the case of this clone: It is unclear where the CDR3 begins or ends on the DNA, so no DNA is shown, and the CDR3 is as TCRdb lists it. No J gene was assigned, while the V gene was called as TRGV9. From its first to its last residue, the CDR3 has 31 amino acids. Germline V gene lookup returns CDR1 GITISATS and CDR2 ISYDGTV (reference sequence). CDR3 sequence: CALWEMVIIRNSLAVEQHLLSQVSIGRIQHF.

In this sample, this clone turned up a few times. A far bigger clonotype differs at one base, so this is likely a read error. This sample includes further DNA sequences coding for the same CDR3. The chain employs TRGV9 and TRGJP. TCRdb records no J gene; here it was assigned by comparing the DNA to germline. This CDR3 region has 17 residues. Germline V gives CDR1 GITISATS, CDR2 ISYDGTV (reference sequence). The DNA for the CDR3 is TGTGCCCTGTGGGAGGGAGATCAAGAGTTGGGCAAAAAAATCAAGGTATTT. Its translation: CALWEGDQELGKKIKVF.

In its sample, this clone was seen a few times. The likely explanation is a read error, given a far larger clone one base away. The sample contains more than one DNA sequence encoding this CDR3. The V gene is TRGV4, the J gene TRGJ1 or TRGJ2. Since TCRdb gives no J gene, matching the DNA to germline was used here to assign it. This CDR3 has 14 residues. Germline V CDR1 and CDR2: EGSTGY, YDSYTSSV. The CDR3 DNA follows: TGTGCTACCTGGGCCACCAAGAAATATTATAAGAAACTCTTT. It specifies CATWATKKYYKKLF.

As regards this clone: TCRdb's protein for this DNA is that of a much larger clone and differs from the translation at residue 13, likely a read error; the protein shown is the DNA translation. The V call is TRGV2, the J call TRGJP1. TCRdb lists no J gene, so it was determined here by aligning the DNA to germline. This CDR3 is 18 amino acids long. Per germline, CDR1 EGSNGY and CDR2 YDSYNSKV. CDR3 sequence: CATWDPITQHTTSWFKIF. CDR3 bases: TGTGCCACCTGGGACCCCATTACTCAACATACCACTAGTTGGTTCAAGATATTT.

This clone was recorded many times. The genes are TRGV4 and TRGJ1 or TRGJ2. As TCRdb names no J gene, one was assigned here on the basis of a DNA match to germline. This CDR3 spans 12 amino acids. The V and J ends lost 0 bases and 11 bases, in that order; junction bases with no gene match: 7. The germline V gene has CDR1 EGSTGY and CDR2 YDSYTSSV. DNA for the CDR3: TGTGCCACCTGGGATGGGCCCGGGGAGAAACTCTTT. Protein product: CATWDGPGEKLF.

Concerning this clone: A far larger clone is only one base removed, so a read error is likely. The sample has other DNA sequences that encode this CDR3 too. The genes are TRGV9 and TRGJP. The J gene is absent in TCRdb and was assigned here via DNA matching to germline. Germline CDR1 and CDR2: GITISATS and ISYDGTV (reference sequence). CDR3 length: 17 residues. CDR3 loop: CALWEVVSELGKKIKVF. The CDR3 DNA sequence: TGTGCCTTGTGGGAGGTGGTATCCGAGTTAGGCAAAAAAATCAAGGTATTT.

This clone was detected ten times or more. Since a far larger clone is one base different, this is likely a read error. Other DNA sequences in the sample encode the same CDR3. The genes are TRGV9 and TRGJ1 or TRGJ2. Germline matching of the DNA provided the J gene here, since TCRdb leaves it blank. The CDR3 runs to 15 residues. In germline, CDR1 is GITISATS, CDR2 ISYDGTV (reference sequence). V lost 1 base to trimming and J lost 9 bases; unmatched junction nucleotides: 15. The CDR3 loop reads CALWEVGRGKGKKLF. The CDR3 DNA reads TGTGCCTTGTGGGAGGTAGGAAGGGGGAAGGGTAAGAAACTCTTT.

With respect to this clone: The amino acid sequence in TCRdb belongs to a much larger clone and departs from this DNA's translation at residue 3, likely a sequencing read error; the sequence shown is translated from the DNA. The rearrangement uses TRGV9 and TRGJP. TCRdb supplies no J gene; here it was assigned by aligning the nucleotide sequence to germline. In germline, CDR1 is GITISATS, CDR2 ISYDGTV (reference sequence). This CDR3 has 17 residues. The CDR3 spells CASWEERQELGKKIKVF. CDR3 coding DNA: TGTGCCTCGTGGGAAGAAAGACAAGAGTTGGGCAAAAAAATCAAGGTATTT.

There are a few counts of this clone. This DNA translates differently at residue 10 from the TCRdb protein, which is that of a much larger clone; a read error is likely, and the protein shown is the DNA's own translation. The J gene is TRGJP, the V gene TRGV9. Germline matching of the DNA provided the J gene here, since TCRdb leaves it blank. The CDR3 is made up of 17 amino acids. From germline, CDR1 is GITISATS and CDR2 ISYDGTV (reference sequence). The CDR3 DNA sequence: TGTGCCTTGTGGGAGGTAAAATCCGAGTCGGGCAAAAAAATCAAGGTATTT. This gives the protein CALWEVKSESGKKIKVF.

Many counts were recorded for this clone. The protein recorded in TCRdb matches a much larger clone and deviates from this DNA's translation at residue 3, suggesting a read error; the protein here is obtained by translating the DNA. The rearrangement joins TRGV9 to TRGJ1 or TRGJ2. The J gene, missing from TCRdb, was assigned here through DNA to germline matching. Germline-derived CDR1 and CDR2 are GITISATS and ISYDGTV (reference sequence). The CDR3 spans 11 residues. CDR3 DNA: TGTGCCTCGTGGGAGGTGCATTGGAAACTCTTT. Encoded protein: CASWEVHWKLF.

This clone was counted ten times or more. This likely reflects a read error, since a far larger clone is one base away. Other DNA sequences in this sample translate to the same CDR3. The chain is built from TRGV9 and TRGJP. TCRdb offers no J gene call, so here the DNA was matched to germline to obtain one. J lost 11 bases, V lost 5 bases, and 9 bases had no gene match. The CDR3 is made up of 15 amino acids. The germline CDR1 and CDR2 sequences are GITISATS and ISYDGTV (reference sequence). This CDR3 reads CALWATELGKKIKVF. The CDR3 DNA sequence: TGTGCCTTGTGGGCGACTGAGCTGGGCAAAAAAATCAAGGTATTT.

This clone was seen more than once but under ten times. The protein in TCRdb stems from a much larger clone and differs at residue 5 from this DNA's translation, likely a read error; here the protein is translated from the DNA. The DNA for the CDR3 is TGTGCCTTGTGGAGGACCCACCATAAGAAACTCTTT. Protein: CALWRTHHKKLF. The chain couples TRGV9 to TRGJ1 or TRGJ2. Germline CDR1 reads GITISATS; CDR2 reads ISYDGTV (reference sequence). Unmatched junction bases numbered 10, after V lost 6 bases and J lost 8 bases. The CDR3 runs 12 residues.

This clone was seen at least ten times. The DNA is left out, because the CDR3 cannot be placed on it with certainty; the CDR3 is given as TCRdb lists it. At the DNA level, this CDR3 is encoded by other sequences in the same sample as well. A V gene of TRGV5 was called, but no J gene was assigned. The CDR3 spans 28 amino acids, including both terminal residues. Germline-derived CDR1 and CDR2 are VINAFY and YDVSNSKD. The CDR3 region is CATWDSSNSLAVEQHWLSQVSIGRIQHF.

This clone was seen many times. Translating this DNA gives a protein that differs at residue 5 from the TCRdb one, which belongs to a much larger clone; a read error is likely, and the protein shown is this translation. The chain combines TRGV3 with TRGJ1 or TRGJ2. Because TCRdb records no J gene, it was assigned here through a match of the DNA to germline. The V gene's germline CDR1 is VTNTFY and CDR2 YDVSTARD (reference sequence). CDR3 length equals 11 residues. The chain's CDR3 is CATWGRRLKLF. CDR3 sequence (DNA): TGTGCCACCTGGGGCAGGCGTTTGAAACTCTTT.

This clone was observed a handful of times. A single base separates this from a much larger clone, so it may be a read error. The gene calls are TRGV9 and TRGJ1 or TRGJ2. TCRdb supplies no J gene; here it was assigned by aligning the nucleotide sequence to germline. Germline CDR1 and CDR2: GITISATS and ISYDGTV (reference sequence). With V trimmed by 2 bases and J by 11 bases, 12 bases remained unmatched. The CDR3 has 13 amino acids. For the CDR3, the DNA is TGTGCCTTGTGGGAGGCGGGCAGGAGAGAGAAACTCTTT. Its protein is CALWEAGRREKLF.

In its sample, this clone was seen many times. The CDR3 is CASKGELGKKIKVF. DNA for the CDR3: TGTGCCTCCAAGGGTGAGTTGGGCAAAAAAATCAAGGTATTT. The gene calls are TRGV9 and TRGJP. Germline assignment: CDR1 GITISATS and CDR2 ISYDGTV (reference sequence). J lost 7 bases, V lost 11 bases, and 8 bases had no gene match. The CDR3 covers 14 residues.